The rows below give T cell receptor beta chains drawn from one sample of a study of blood T cell repertoires in COVID-19. Data came from immunoSEQ multiplex PCR; TCRdb stores just in-frame clones and leaves some out. The repertoire holds approximately 300,000 clones, with 80% to 90% as singletons. Material: peripheral blood. These TCRs come from a man between 35 and 55 years old with acute or convalescent COVID-19. Both conserved end residues are part of each CDR3. The D gene is left open where the match is weak. Part of the rows lack a size; the others show once, few, many or a class for expanded clones.

J	size	V	D	DNA	CDR3
TRBJ2-7	-	TRBV19	-	TGTGCCAGCGCGGGGTACGGGGGCTACGAGCAGTACTTC	CASAGYGGYEQYF
TRBJ2-1	-	TRBV12-5	-	TGTGCTAGTGGTCTCCGACAGCCGAGCTCCTACAATGAGCAGTTCTTC	CASGLRQPSSYNEQFF
TRBJ1-2	-	TRBV5-1	TRBD1	TGCGCCAGCAACTTGGCAGGGGGAAATGGCTACACCTTC	CASNLAGGNGYTF
TRBJ2-2	-	TRBV6-1	TRBD1	TGTGCCAGCAGTGTGGTGACAGGGATAATCCCCGGGGAGCTGTTTTTT	CASSVVTGIIPGELFF
TRBJ1-4	few	TRBV29-1	TRBD1	TGCAGCGTCACGGGACAGTTGGGTGAAAAACTGTTTTTT	CSVTGQLGEKLFF
TRBJ2-3	-	TRBV4-1	TRBD2	TGCGCCAGCAGCCAAGGGACTAGCGGGGGAACAGATACGCAGTATTTT	CASSQGTSGGTDTQYF
TRBJ2-3	-	TRBV7-6	TRBD2	TGTGCCAGCAGCCCGCTCACTAGCGGGGCCACAGATACGCAGTATTTT	CASSPLTSGATDTQYF
TRBJ1-5	-	TRBV5-6	TRBD1	TGTGCCAGCAGCAGAGGGATGGACAGGCGGGCGAATCAGCCCCAGCATTTT	CASSRGMDRRANQPQHF
TRBJ1-2	-	TRBV28	-	TGTGCCAGCAGCCCCGGAGTCCGTGGCTACACCTTC	CASSPGVRGYTF
TRBJ2-3	-	TRBV6-2/TRBV6-3	-	TGTGCCAGCAGTCCGAGGACAGATACGCAGTATTTT	CASSPRTDTQYF
TRBJ2-3	-	TRBV27	-	TGTGCCAGCTCTCGGGCGGGACAGACCCGCACAGATACGCAGTATTTT	CASSRAGQTRTDTQYF
TRBJ1-4	-	TRBV4-2	-	TGTGCCAGCAGCCAAGATCTAACGAGGACTAATGAAAAACTGTTTTTT	CASSQDLTRTNEKLFF
TRBJ2-3	-	TRBV5-1	-	TGCGCCAGCAGCTTGGGGGCAGGGCCTACTTATACGCAGTATTTT	CASSLGAGPTYTQYF
TRBJ2-1	-	TRBV5-6	TRBD2	TGTGCCAGCAGCTTGCGTACTAGGGGAGGGAATGAGCAGTTCTTC	CASSLRTRGGNEQFF
TRBJ2-5	-	TRBV5-1	TRBD2	TGCGCCAGCAGCTTGGCTAGCGGGGGGGCGGAGACCCAGTACTTC	CASSLASGGAETQYF
TRBJ1-4	few	TRBV4-1	-	TGCGCCAGCAGCCCCGGGACATCCCGAACTAATGAAAAACTGTTTTTT	CASSPGTSRTNEKLFF
TRBJ2-7	once	TRBV2	TRBD2	TGTGCCAGCAGGGGGGTCGGCGGGGGAAATCCCTACGAGCAGTACTTC	CASRGVGGGNPYEQYF
TRBJ2-2	once	TRBV7-8	TRBD1	TGTGCCAGCAGCACGAGGACAGGGGGCCCCACCGGGGAGCTGTTTTTT	CASSTRTGGPTGELFF
TRBJ2-1	-	TRBV3-1/TRBV3-2	TRBD2	TGTGCCAGCAGCCAAGATGCCAGCGGGGGGGCCTATTTCTACAATGAGCAGTTCTTC	CASSQDASGGAYFYNEQFF
TRBJ2-4	-	TRBV19	-	TGTGCCAGTAGTATAGGAGTTGGAAACATTCAGTACTTC	CASSIGVGNIQYF
TRBJ2-5	-	TRBV12-3/TRBV12-4	TRBD1	TGTGCCAGCAGTTCCGGACAGGAAGAGACCCAGTACTTC	CASSSGQEETQYF
TRBJ1-6	-	TRBV5-1	-	TGCGCCAGCAGCCCGCCGGGGTTGGGTTCACCCCTCCACTTT	CASSPPGLGSPLHF
TRBJ2-2	few	TRBV29-1	-	TGCAGCGTTGGGGCAGGGAACACCGGGGAGCTGTTTTTT	CSVGAGNTGELFF
TRBJ2-1	once	TRBV18	-	TGTGCCAGCTCACCACAAGTAGCTAGCTACAATGAGCAGTTCTTC	CASSPQVASYNEQFF
TRBJ2-2	-	TRBV6-5	-	TGTGCCAGCATAGCCAGGGCCACCGGGGAGCTGTTTTTT	CASIARATGELFF
TRBJ1-2	-	TRBV19	-	TGTGCCAGTATACCACTGGGGGGGGCGGACTATGGCTACACCTTC	CASIPLGGADYGYTF